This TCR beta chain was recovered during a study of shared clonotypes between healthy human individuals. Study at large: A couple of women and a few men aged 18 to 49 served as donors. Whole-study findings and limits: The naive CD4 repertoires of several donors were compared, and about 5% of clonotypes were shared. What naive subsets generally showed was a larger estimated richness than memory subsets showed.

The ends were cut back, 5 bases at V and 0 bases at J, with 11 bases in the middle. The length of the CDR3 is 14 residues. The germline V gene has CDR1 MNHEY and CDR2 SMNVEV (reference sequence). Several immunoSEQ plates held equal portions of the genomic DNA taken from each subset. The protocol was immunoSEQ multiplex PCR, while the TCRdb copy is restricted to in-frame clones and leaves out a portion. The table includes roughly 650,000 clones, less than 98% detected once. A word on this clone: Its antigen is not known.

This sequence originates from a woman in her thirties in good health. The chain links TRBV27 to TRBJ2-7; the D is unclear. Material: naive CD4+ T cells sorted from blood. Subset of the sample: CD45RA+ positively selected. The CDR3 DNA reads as TGTGCCAGCAGTCCCCCTTTAAGCTCCTACGAGCAGTACTTC. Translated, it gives CASSPPLSSYEQYF.